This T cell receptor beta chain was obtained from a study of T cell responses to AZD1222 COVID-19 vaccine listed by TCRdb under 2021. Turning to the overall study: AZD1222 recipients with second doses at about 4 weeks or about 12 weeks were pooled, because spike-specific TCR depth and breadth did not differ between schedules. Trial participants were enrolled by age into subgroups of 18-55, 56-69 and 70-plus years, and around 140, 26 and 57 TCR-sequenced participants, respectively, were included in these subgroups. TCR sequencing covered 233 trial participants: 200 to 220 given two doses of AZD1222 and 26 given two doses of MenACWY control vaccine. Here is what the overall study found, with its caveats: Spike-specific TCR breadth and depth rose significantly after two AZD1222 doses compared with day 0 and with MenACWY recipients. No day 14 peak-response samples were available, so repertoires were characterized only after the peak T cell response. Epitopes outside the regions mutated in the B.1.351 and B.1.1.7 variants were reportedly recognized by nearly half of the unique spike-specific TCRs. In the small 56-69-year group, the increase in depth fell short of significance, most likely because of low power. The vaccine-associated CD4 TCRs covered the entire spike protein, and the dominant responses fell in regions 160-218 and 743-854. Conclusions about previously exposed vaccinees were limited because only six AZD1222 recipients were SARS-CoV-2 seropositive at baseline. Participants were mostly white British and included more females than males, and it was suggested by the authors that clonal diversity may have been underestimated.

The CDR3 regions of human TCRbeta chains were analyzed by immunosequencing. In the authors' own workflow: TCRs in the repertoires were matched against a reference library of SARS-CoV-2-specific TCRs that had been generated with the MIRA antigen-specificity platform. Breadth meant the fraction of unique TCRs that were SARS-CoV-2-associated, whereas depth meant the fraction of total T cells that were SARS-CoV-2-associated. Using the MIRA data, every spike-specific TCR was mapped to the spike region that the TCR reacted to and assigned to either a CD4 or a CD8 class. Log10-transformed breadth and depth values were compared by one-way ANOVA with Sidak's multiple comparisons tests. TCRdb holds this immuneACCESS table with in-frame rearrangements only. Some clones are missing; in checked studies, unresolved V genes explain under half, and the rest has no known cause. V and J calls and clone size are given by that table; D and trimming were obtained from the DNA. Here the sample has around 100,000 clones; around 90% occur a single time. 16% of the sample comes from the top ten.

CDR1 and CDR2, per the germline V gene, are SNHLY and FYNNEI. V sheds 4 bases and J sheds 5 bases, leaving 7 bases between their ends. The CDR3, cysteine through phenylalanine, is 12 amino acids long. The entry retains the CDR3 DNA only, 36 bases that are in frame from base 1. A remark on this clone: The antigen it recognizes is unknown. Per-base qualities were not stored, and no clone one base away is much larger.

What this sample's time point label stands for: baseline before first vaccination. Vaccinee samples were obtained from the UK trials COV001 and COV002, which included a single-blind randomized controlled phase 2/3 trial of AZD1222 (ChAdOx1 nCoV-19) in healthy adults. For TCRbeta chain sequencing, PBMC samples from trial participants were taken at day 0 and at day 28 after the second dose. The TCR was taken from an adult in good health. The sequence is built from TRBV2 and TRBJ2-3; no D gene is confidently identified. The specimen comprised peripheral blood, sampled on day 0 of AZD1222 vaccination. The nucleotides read TGTGCCAGCAGTGCGGACCAAGATACGCAGTATTTT. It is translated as CASSADQDTQYF.